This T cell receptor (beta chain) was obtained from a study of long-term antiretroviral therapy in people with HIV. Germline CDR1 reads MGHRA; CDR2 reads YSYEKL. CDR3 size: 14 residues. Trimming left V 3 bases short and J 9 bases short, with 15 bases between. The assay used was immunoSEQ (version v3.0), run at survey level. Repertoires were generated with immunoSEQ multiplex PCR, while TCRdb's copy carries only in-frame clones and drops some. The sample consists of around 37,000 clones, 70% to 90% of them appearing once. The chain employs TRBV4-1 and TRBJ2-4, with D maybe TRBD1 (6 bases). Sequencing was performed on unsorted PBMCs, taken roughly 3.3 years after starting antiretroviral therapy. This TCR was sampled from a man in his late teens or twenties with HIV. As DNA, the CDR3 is TGCGCCAGCAGCCATCGACAGGATGCGTTCATTCAGTACTTC. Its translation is CASSHRQDAFIQYF.